What follows are 17 T cell receptor beta chains derived from one specimen sequenced in a study of CD8+CD57+ T cells in acquired aplastic anemia. Researchers used genomic DNA as the template to profile TCR beta VDJ and CDR3. Using its own MiXCR run on the reads, TCRdb lists one record per CDR3 protein. There are hundreds of thousands of distinct CDR3 sequences in the sample; approximately 80% occur only once, and approximately 42% lies in the top ten. Patients selected for sequencing had displayed CD8+CD57+ cell expansion by flow cytometry. Sequencing was carried out using sorted CD4+, CD8+, or CD8+CD57+ T cells (not recorded which) from PBMCs. These receptors originate from a human donor with aplastic anemia.

The chain recombines TRBV13 with TRBJ2-7; no clear D gene. There are 12 residues in the CDR3. Looked up from germline, CDR1 is PRHDT and CDR2 is FYEKMQ (reference sequence). The germline V and J ends were trimmed by 5 bases and 2 bases, with 7 bases remaining between them. The CDR3 region has the DNA TGTGCCAGCAGCGCAAACACCTACGAGCAGTACTTC. Translated, it gives CASSANTYEQYF.

This chain joins TRBV2 and TRBJ2-7; possibly TRBD2 for D (7 bases). The CDR3 runs to 14 residues. Trimming cost V 6 bases and J 6 bases, with 18 bases left between them. Germline lookup yields CDR1 SNHLY and CDR2 FYNNEI. Here the CDR3 reads CASSVVTGGAEQYF. CDR3 coding DNA: TGTGCCAGCAGCGTAGTTACTGGGGGGGCCGAGCAGTACTTC. Complete variable domain (other parts from reference TRBV2 and TRBJ2-7): EPEVTQTPSHQVTQMGQEVILRCVPISNHLYFYWYRQILGQKVEFLVSFYNNEISEKSEIFDDQFSVERPDGSNFTLKIRSTKLEDSAMYFCASSVVTGGAEQYFGPGTRLTVT.

This clonotype came up a few times. The CDR3 does not end in the conserved phenylalanine or tryptophan, so this is likely a read error. The DNA is left out, because the CDR3 cannot be placed on it with certainty; the CDR3 is given as TCRdb lists it. This chain uses TRBV2 with TRBJ2-5; the D call TRBD1 from the table was never checked on the DNA. Germline V gives CDR1 SNHLY, CDR2 FYNNEI. The CDR3 adds up to 15 amino acids, both ends counted. This CDR3 is CASGDGGTDTQYQCP.

The V gene is TRBV5-1, the J gene TRBJ1-6; D ambiguous. The V and J ends lost 10 bases and 10 bases respectively, with 12 bases between them. This CDR3 spans 11 amino acids. Germline lookup yields CDR1 SGHRS and CDR2 YFSETQ. The CDR3 DNA reads TGCGCCGCGGTGATTGAGTCACCCCTCCACTTT. Encoded protein: CAAVIESPLHF.

Concerning this clonotype: The junction departs from the called germline gene at one end, perhaps through a read error. The chain has TRBV7-8 and TRBJ2-3; D uncertain. Per the germline V gene, CDR1 is SGHVS and CDR2 is FQNEAQ. CDR3 length equals 13 residues. CDR3 nucleotide sequence: TGTGCCAGCGGCTTTCATCCAGCAGAGACGCAGTATTTT. As protein: CASGFHPAETQYF.

For this clonotype: At one boundary the junction diverges from the germline segment, which might be a read error. The chain has TRBV7-9 and TRBJ2-3; D possibly corresponds to TRBD2 (5 bases). Germline CDR1 is SEHNR and CDR2 is FQNEAQ (reference sequence). This CDR3 is built from 15 residues. CDR3 nucleotide sequence: TGTGCCAGCAGCTTGCAAAGAAGCGGCGGAAATAAGCAGCATTTC. It specifies CASSLQRSGGNKQHF.

Of note for this clonotype: The missing conserved phenylalanine or tryptophan at the end of this CDR3 makes a read error likely. The limits of the CDR3 on the DNA are not certain, so only TCRdb's listed CDR3 is given. This chain uses TRBV9 with TRBJ2-7; no check of the table's D call, TRBD1, against the DNA was made. Germline V gives CDR1 SGDLS, CDR2 YYNGEE. The CDR3 has 12 amino acids, counting both end residues. The CDR3 here is CASSRTGVNSPL.

This chain joins TRBV7-8 and TRBJ1-1; D call uncertain. The CDR3 is made up of 15 amino acids. V lost 0 bases and J lost 9, with 17 bases in between. CDR1 is SGHVS, CDR2 FQNEAQ, per germline. The CDR3 reads CASSLARTGDTQAFF. CDR3 bases: TGTGCCAGCAGCTTAGCTCGGACTGGGGATACGCAAGCTTTCTTT.

V gene TRBV7-3 combines with J gene TRBJ1-5; D is possibly TRBD1 (5 bases). Germline loops: CDR1 SGHTA, CDR2 FQGTGA. The germline V and J ends were trimmed by 3 bases and 13 bases, with 25 bases remaining between them. This CDR3 is built from 16 residues. DNA of the CDR3: TGTGCCAGCAGCTTTGAAAGAAGCGGGGGGAGCGAGCAGCAGCATTTT. Its protein product is CASSFERSGGSEQQHF.

The rearrangement joins TRBV9 to TRBJ1-2; D is unclear. The CDR3 has 13 amino acids. The germline gives CDR1 SGDLS, CDR2 YYNGEE. V was trimmed by 4 bases and J by 2 bases, leaving 9 bases between them. The CDR3 reads CASSLSGNYGYTF. In DNA form, the CDR3 reads TGTGCCAGCAGCTTAAGCGGGAACTATGGCTACACCTTC.

The chain recombines TRBV7-9 with TRBJ1-1; D ambiguous. Trimming cost V 7 bases and J 2 bases, with 14 bases left between them. The CDR3 has 14 amino acids. CDR1 is SEHNR, CDR2 FQNEAQ, per germline (reference sequence). CDR3 protein: CASTEPEFNTEAFF. The CDR3, as DNA: TGTGCCAGCACGGAGCCAGAGTTTAACACTGAAGCTTTCTTT.

This clonotype was observed a single time. One end of the junction does not line up with germline, which may come from a read error. This rearrangement joins TRBV2 to TRBJ1-1; D is unclear. The CDR3 is 14 amino acids. Germline loops: CDR1 SNHLY, CDR2 FYNNEI. CDR3 sequence (DNA): TGTGCCAGCAGCCTGTACGATATCTACACCGAAGCTTTGTTT. This translates into CASSLYDIYTEALF.

J is TRBJ2-7 and V is TRBV6-4; 8 bases line up with TRBD1. The J segment lost 0 bases and the V segment lost 6 bases, leaving 7 bases of the junction unmatched. The CDR3 is 15 amino acids. Germline CDR1 and CDR2: MRHNA and SNTAGT. The CDR3 DNA is TGTGCCAGCAGGCCCAGGGACAGGAGCTCCTACGAGCAGTACTTC. This translates into CASRPRDRSSYEQYF.

A remark on this clonotype: Here the CDR3 omits its conserved ending phenylalanine or tryptophan, so a read error is the likely source. Because the CDR3's place on the DNA is in doubt, the DNA is left out and the CDR3 is given as listed by TCRdb. The chain joins TRBV10-3 to TRBJ1-3. The CDR3 contains 13 residues when both ends are counted. Germline-derived CDR1 and CDR2 are ENHRY and SYGVKD. CDR3 loop: CAISERTVATMSL.

The rearrangement uses TRBV24-1 and TRBJ2-7; 14 bases match TRBD2. Germline CDR1 KGHDR, CDR2 SFDVKD. Losses at the gene ends were 5 bases for V and 3 bases for J; bases not matched to a gene: 14. The CDR3 consists of 19 residues. The CDR3 nucleotides read TGTGCCACCAGTGCCCCCACCGGGACTAGCGGGAGTCGGAACTACGAGCAGTACTTC. This sequence encodes CATSAPTGTSGSRNYEQYF.

In DNA form, the CDR3 reads TGTGCCAGCAGTTCACACAGGGGCAATTCACCCGACCACCAGTTCTTC. This translates into CASSSHRGNSPDHQFF. V is TRBV7-6 and J is TRBJ2-1; 7 bases fit TRBD1. The germline V gene has CDR1 SGHVS and CDR2 FNYEAQ. With V trimmed by 6 bases and J by 13 bases, 21 bases remained unmatched. The CDR3 consists of 16 residues.

J is TRBJ2-5 and V is TRBV7-2; D call uncertain. Germline V gene sequence: CDR1 SGHTA, CDR2 FQGNSA. The CDR3 contains 12 residues. V dropped 1 base and J dropped 5 bases, with 5 bases sitting between them. The CDR3 DNA is TGTGCCAGCAGCTTAGTGGTGGAGACCCAGTACTTC. It encodes CASSLVVETQYF.